The clone carrying this TCR beta chain was observed a few times. The antigen remains undetermined. These data belong to a study of identical twins. Overall study results and limits: Fewer insertions marked abundant cord blood beta clonotypes; young adult naive trended weakly, memory not at all.

TCRdb analysed the 5' RACE reads with MiXCR anew, one entry per CDR3 protein. This sample has roughly 250,000 distinct CDR3 sequences, with over 12% found just once. Trimming cost V 0 bases and J 9 bases; bases outside gene matches: 8. This CDR3 has 17 amino acids. Germline-derived CDR1 and CDR2 are SGDLS and YYNGEE. This TCR derives from a woman in her late teens or twenties in good health. The chain links TRBV9 to TRBJ2-1; 14 bases are a match to TRBD2. The sequenced material came from memory (CD45RO+) T cells sorted from blood. The CDR3 here is CASSVGQGLAGAGEQFF. For the CDR3, the DNA is TGTGCCAGCAGCGTAGGGCAGGGACTAGCGGGAGCTGGTGAGCAGTTCTTC.